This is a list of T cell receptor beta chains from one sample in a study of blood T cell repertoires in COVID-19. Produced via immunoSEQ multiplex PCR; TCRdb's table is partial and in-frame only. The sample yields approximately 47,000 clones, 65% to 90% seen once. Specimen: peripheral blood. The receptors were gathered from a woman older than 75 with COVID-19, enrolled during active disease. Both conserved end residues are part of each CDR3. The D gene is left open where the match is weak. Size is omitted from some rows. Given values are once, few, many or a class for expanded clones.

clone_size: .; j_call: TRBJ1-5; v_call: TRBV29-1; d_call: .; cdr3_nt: TGCAGCGTAGCTGCCCTTGGGGGCCAGCCCCAGCATTTT; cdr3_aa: CSVAALGGQPQHF
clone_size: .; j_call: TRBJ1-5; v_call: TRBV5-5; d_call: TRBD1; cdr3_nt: TGTGCCAGCAGCCTCAGCCCGACAGGGCATCAGCCCCAGCATTTT; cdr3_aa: CASSLSPTGHQPQHF
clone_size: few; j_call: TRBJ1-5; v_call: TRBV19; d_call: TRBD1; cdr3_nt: TGTGCCAGTAGAACCCGGGACAGGGCCCCTCAGCCCCAGCATTTT; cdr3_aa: CASRTRDRAPQPQHF
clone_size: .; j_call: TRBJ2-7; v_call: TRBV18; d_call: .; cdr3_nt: TGTGCCAGCTCAAAAGGACATACTCCCTACGAGCAGTACTTC; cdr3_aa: CASSKGHTPYEQYF
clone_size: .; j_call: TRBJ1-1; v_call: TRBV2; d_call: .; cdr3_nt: TGTGCCAGCATCCCAGGGGAAGTGAACACTGAAGCTTTCTTT; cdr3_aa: CASIPGEVNTEAFF
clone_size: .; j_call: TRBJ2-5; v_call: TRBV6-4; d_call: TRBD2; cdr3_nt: TGTGCCAGCAGCCCAACTTTCGCTAGCGGAAAAGAGACCCAGTACTTC; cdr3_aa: CASSPTFASGKETQYF
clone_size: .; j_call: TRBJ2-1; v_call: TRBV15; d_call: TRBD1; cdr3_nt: TGTGCCACCAGCAGAGGCGGGACAGGAAACAATGAGCAGTTCTTC; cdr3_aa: CATSRGGTGNNEQFF
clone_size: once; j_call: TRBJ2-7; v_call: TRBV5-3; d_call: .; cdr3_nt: TGTGCCAGAAGTACGGGAATTGTCGAGCAGTACTTC; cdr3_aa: CARSTGIVEQYF
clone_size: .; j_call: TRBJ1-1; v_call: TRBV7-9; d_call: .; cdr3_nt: TGTGCCAGCAGCCCTCCAGGGGTCGGGGTGAACACTGAAGCTTTCTTT; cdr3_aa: CASSPPGVGVNTEAFF
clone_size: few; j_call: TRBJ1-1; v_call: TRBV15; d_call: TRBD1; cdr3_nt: TGTGCCACCAGCAGAGATAGGGACAGGGGTTGGGGTGAAGCTTTCTTT; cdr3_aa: CATSRDRDRGWGEAFF
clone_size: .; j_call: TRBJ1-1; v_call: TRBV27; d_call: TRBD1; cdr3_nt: TGTGCCAGCAGGATACCGGGACAGAGCACTGAAGCTTTCTTT; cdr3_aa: CASRIPGQSTEAFF
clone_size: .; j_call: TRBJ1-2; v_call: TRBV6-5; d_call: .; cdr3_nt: TGTGCCAGCAGTTTCCTCGGTAGGGGCAGAGGCTACACCTTC; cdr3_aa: CASSFLGRGRGYTF
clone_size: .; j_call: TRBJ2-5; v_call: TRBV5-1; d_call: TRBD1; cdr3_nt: TGCGCCAGCAGCAGGGACAGGGCAGAGACCCAGTACTTC; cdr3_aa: CASSRDRAETQYF
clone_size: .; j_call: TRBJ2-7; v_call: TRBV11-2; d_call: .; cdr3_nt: TGTGCCAGCAGCGGATTACAGGGTTCCTACGAGCAGTACTTC; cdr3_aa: CASSGLQGSYEQYF
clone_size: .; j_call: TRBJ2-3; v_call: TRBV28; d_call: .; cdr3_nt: TGTGCCAGCAGTTTTCCGGCAGGGCATACGGAAGATACGCAGTATTTT; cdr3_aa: CASSFPAGHTEDTQYF
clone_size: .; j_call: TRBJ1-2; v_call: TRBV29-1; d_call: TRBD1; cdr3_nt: TGCAGCGTCGGACAGGGATACTATGGCTACACCTTC; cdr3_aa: CSVGQGYYGYTF
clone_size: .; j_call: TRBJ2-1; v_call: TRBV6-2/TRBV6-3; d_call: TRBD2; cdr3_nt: TGTGCCAGCAGTCTAACTAGCGGGAGGGTCAATGAGCAGTTCTTC; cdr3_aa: CASSLTSGRVNEQFF
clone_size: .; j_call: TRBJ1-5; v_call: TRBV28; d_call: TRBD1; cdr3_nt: TGTGCCAGCAGTATACGGGGACAGGGCAATCAGCCCCAGCATTTT; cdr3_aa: CASSIRGQGNQPQHF
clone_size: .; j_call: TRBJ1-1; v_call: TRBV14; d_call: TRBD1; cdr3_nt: TGTGCCAGCAGCCAAGAGGACAGGAGGAACACTGAAGCTTTCTTT; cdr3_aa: CASSQEDRRNTEAFF
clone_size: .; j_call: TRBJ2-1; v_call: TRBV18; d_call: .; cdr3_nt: TGTGCCAGCTCACCTACAGGGAGTGGAACCAATGAGCAGTTCTTC; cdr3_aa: CASSPTGSGTNEQFF
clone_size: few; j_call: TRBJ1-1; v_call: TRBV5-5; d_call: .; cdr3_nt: TGTGCCAGCAGCGGTACTCATAGGGGGTTGGGCACTGAAGCTTTCTTT; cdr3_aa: CASSGTHRGLGTEAFF
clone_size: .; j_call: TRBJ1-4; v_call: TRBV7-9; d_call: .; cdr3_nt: TGTGCCAGCAGCTTAGGTGCAGCAACTAATGAAAAACTGTTTTTT; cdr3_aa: CASSLGAATNEKLFF
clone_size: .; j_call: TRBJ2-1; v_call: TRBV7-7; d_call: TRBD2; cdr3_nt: TGTGCTAGCAGCTTAGATCTGGGACTAGCGATCCGAACCGATGAGCAGTTCTTC; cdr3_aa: CASSLDLGLAIRTDEQFF
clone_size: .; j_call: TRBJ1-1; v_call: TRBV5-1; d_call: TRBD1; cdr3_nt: TGCGCCAGCAGCCTGGTGACAGGGGGGAACACTGAAGCTTTCTTT; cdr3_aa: CASSLVTGGNTEAFF
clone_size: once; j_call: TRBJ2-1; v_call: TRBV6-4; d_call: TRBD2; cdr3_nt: TGTGCCAGCAGCGCCGGACTAGCGGGGGGAGTTGAGCAGTTCTTC; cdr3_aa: CASSAGLAGGVEQFF
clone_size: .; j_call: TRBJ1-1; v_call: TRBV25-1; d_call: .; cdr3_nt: TGTGCCAGCAGTGAAAATAGGAACACTGAAGCTTTCTTT; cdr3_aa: CASSENRNTEAFF
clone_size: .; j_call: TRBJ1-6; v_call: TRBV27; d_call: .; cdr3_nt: TGTGCCAGCAGTTTCAGGGAAACTACTTCACCCCTCCACTTT; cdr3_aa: CASSFRETTSPLHF
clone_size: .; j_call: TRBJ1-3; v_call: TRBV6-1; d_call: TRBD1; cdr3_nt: TGTGCCAGCAGTGGGGACGACAGGGTGCCGGGAAACACCATATATTTT; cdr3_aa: CASSGDDRVPGNTIYF
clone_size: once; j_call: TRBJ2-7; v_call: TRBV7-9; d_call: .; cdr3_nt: TGTGCCAGCAGCCTTTCGGGTTCCGAGCAGTACTTC; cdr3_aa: CASSLSGSEQYF
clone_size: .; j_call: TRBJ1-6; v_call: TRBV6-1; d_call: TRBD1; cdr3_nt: TGTGCCAGCAGTGAAGTGGACAGGGATAATTCACCCCTCCACTTT; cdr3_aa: CASSEVDRDNSPLHF
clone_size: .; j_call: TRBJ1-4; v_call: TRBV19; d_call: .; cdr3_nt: TGTGCCAGTAGTATTTTTTCAGGGACAACTAATGAAAAACTGTTTTTT; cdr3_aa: CASSIFSGTTNEKLFF
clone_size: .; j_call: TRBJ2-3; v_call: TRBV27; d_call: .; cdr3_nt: TGTGCCAGCAGCCCCCCAAGGGGCAGCGTCTACACAGATACGCAGTATTTT; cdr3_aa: CASSPPRGSVYTDTQYF
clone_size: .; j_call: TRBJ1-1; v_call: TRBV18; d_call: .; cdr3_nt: TGTGCCAGCTCACCACAGAAAGGAGGGGCTGAAGCTTTCTTT; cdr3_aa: CASSPQKGGAEAFF
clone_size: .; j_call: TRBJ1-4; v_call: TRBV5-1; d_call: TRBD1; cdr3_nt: TGCGCCAGCAGCGACAGGGTAAACGAAAAACTGTTTTTT; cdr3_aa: CASSDRVNEKLFF
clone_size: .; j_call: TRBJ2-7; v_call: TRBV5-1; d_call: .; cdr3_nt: TGCGCCAGCAGCTTGGGGCTTACCTACGAGCAGTACTTC; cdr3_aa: CASSLGLTYEQYF
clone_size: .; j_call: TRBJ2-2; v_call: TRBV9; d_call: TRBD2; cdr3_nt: TGTGCCAGCAGCCCACTGACAGCGGGAGCTGGGGAGCTGTTTTTT; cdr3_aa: CASSPLTAGAGELFF
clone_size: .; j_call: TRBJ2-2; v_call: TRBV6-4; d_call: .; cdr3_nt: TGTGCCAGCAGTGACTTTCAACAGGGTACCGGGGAGCTGTTTTTT; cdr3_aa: CASSDFQQGTGELFF
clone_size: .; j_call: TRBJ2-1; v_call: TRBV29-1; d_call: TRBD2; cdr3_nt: TGCAGCGTTGACCACGGGGCGGGAGGGCCGACGGATGAGCAGTTCTTC; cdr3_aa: CSVDHGAGGPTDEQFF
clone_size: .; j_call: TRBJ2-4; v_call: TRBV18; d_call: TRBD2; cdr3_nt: TGTGCCAGCTCACCACCTGGGCTAGCGGGGGGGATGGCCAAAAACATTCAGTACTTC; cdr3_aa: CASSPPGLAGGMAKNIQYF
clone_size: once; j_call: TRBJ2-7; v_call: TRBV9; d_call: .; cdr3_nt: TGTGCCAGCAGCGTAGGGCCAGGGTCTCAATACGAGCAGTACTTC; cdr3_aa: CASSVGPGSQYEQYF
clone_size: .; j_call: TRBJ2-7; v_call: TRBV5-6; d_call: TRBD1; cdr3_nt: TGTGCCAGCAGCTTGAACAGGGGAGCCTACGAGCAGTACTTC; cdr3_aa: CASSLNRGAYEQYF
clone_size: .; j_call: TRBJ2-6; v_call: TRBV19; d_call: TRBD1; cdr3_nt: TGTGCCAGTAGACAGGGACAGGGCAGAGGTGGGGCCAACGTCCTGACTTTC; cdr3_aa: CASRQGQGRGGANVLTF
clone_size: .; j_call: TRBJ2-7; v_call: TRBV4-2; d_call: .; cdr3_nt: TGTGCCAGCAGCTTTGGCGGGACCAGCTACGAGCAGTACTTC; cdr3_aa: CASSFGGTSYEQYF
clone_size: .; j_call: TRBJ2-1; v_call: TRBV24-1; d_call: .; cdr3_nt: TGTGCCACCAGTGATTCGACAGCTAGCTCCTACAATGAGCAGTTCTTC; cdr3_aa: CATSDSTASSYNEQFF
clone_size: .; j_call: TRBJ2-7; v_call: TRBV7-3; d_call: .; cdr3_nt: TGTGCCAGCAGCTCATTTAGAGGGGGCGAGCAGTACTTC; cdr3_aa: CASSSFRGGEQYF
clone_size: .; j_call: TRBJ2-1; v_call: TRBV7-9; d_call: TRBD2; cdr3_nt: TGTGCCAGCAGCCCCATGGGGCTAGCGGGAGTAAGGAATGAGCAGTTCTTC; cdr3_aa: CASSPMGLAGVRNEQFF
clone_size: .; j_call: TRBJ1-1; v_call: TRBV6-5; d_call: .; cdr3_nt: TGTGCCAGCAGTTACGGCCGGGGTACTGAAGCTTTCTTT; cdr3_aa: CASSYGRGTEAFF
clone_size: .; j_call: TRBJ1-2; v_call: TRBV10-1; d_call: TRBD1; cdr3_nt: TGCGCCAGCAGCCCGGACAGGGGCCGTGGCTACACCTTC; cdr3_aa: CASSPDRGRGYTF
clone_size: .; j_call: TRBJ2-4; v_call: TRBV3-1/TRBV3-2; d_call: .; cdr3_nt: TGTGCCAGCAGCGCGCACCGGGCCAAAAACATTCAGTACTTC; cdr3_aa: CASSAHRAKNIQYF
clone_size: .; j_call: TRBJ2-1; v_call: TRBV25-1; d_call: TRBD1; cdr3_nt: TGTGCCAGCAGGCCGGACAGGGGGTCCTACAATGAGCAGTTCTTC; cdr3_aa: CASRPDRGSYNEQFF
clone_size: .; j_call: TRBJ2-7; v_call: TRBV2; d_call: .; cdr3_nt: TGTGCCAGCAGGGACCCTGGACACACCTCTTACGAGCAGTACTTC; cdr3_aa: CASRDPGHTSYEQYF
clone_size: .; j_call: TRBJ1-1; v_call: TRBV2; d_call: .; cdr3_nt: TGTGCCAGCAGTGGGGTGGGAGGTCGGAGGACTGAAGCTTTCTTT; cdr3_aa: CASSGVGGRRTEAFF
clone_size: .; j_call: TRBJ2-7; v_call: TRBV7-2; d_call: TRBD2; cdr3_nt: TGTGCCAGCAGCTTAGGCTTTAGCGGGGACTACGAGCAGTACTTC; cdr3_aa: CASSLGFSGDYEQYF
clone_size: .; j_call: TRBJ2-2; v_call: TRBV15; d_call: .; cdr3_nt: TGTGCCACCAGCACCTCACAGGGCTTCCTAAACACCGGGGAGCTGTTTTTT; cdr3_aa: CATSTSQGFLNTGELFF
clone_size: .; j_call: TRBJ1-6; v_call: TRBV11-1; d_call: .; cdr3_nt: TGTGCCAGCAGCCCACGGCGCTCGGGAGGGTCACCCCTCCACTTT; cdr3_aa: CASSPRRSGGSPLHF